This TCR beta chain comes out of a study of T cell changes during pregnancy in multiple sclerosis. Germline trimming cut 7 bases from V and 4 bases from J; bases unmatched to any gene: 9. Germline CDR1 reads LNHDA; CDR2 reads SQIVND (reference sequence). CDR3 length equals 14 residues. Only in-frame clones appear in the TCRdb table, and some are missing; sequencing was by immunoSEQ multiplex PCR. In the table there are fewer than 150,000 clones, 95% to 98% of which are singletons. The specimen was peripheral blood, collected after pregnancy. This chain links TRBV19 with TRBJ1-1; 7 bases match TRBD1. The TCR comes from a female donor with multiple sclerosis, enrolled in a pregnancy study. The CDR3 coding sequence is TGTGCCAGTATCAGAGACAGGGCGCGCACTGAAGCTTTCTTT. It yields the protein CASIRDRARTEAFF. Looking up the rest from reference TRBV19 and TRBJ1-1 gives the full variable domain: DGGITQSPKYLFRKEGQNVTLSCEQNLNHDAMYWYRQDPGQGLRLIYYSQIVNDFQKGDIAEGYSVSREKKESFPLTVTSAQKNPTAFYLCASIRDRARTEAFFGQGTRLTVV.